The 26 T cell receptor beta chains given below trace back to one sample, sequenced in a study of vaccination effects on CD4 cells after COVID-19. The authors isolated CD4+ T cells after around 11 days of culture. Profiled with immunoSEQ multiplex PCR; TCRdb holds only in-frame clones, not every one. Of 70,000 or so clones in the sample, about 74% were seen once. No antigen has been identified for these receptors. The sequences come from CD4+ T cells from PBMCs cultured without peptide, collected before COVID-19 vaccination. All receptors derive from a human donor who received a COVID-19 vaccine.

J is TRBJ2-4 and V is TRBV3-1 (or the pseudogene TRBV3-2); TRBD1 or TRBD2 may be the D gene (6 bases each). V lost 10 bases to trimming and J lost 6 bases, with 19 bases between them. The CDR3 has 14 amino acids. Germline CDR1 is LGHDT and CDR2 is YNNKEL (reference sequence). As DNA, the CDR3 is TGTGCCACCGAACAGGGCGGGGCAACAAACATTCAGTACTTC. The encoded protein is CATEQGGATNIQYF.

V is TRBV4-1 and J is TRBJ1-6; D is uncertain. This CDR3 is built from 12 residues. The germline CDR1 and CDR2 sequences are MGHRA and YSYEKL. Trimming shortened V by 8 bases and J by 10 bases, and 12 bases separated the two germline ends. The CDR3 region is CASAGLESPLHF. CDR3 coding DNA: TGCGCCAGCGCCGGACTCGAGTCACCCCTCCACTTT.

The chain recombines TRBV5-8 with TRBJ2-1, with a possible D match to TRBD1 (7 bases). CDR1 SGHTS and CDR2 YDEGEE come from the germline V gene. The V end lost 8 bases, the J end lost 4 bases, and 25 bases lay between the germline ends. There are 17 residues in the CDR3. The CDR3 reads CASPGGLGTVSYNEQFF. CDR3 DNA sequence: TGTGCCAGTCCTGGGGGGCTGGGGACAGTCAGTTACAATGAGCAGTTCTTC.

V usage is TRBV24-1 and J usage is TRBJ1-2; no clear D gene. The V end was cut by 4 bases, the J end by 0 bases, with 11 bases between. This CDR3 has 15 residues. Per the germline V gene, CDR1 is KGHDR and CDR2 is SFDVKD. CDR3 DNA sequence: TGTGCCACCAGTGACGTTGACACAGCTAACTATGGCTACACCTTC. Protein sequence: CATSDVDTANYGYTF.

This chain uses TRBV28 with TRBJ2-7, with 7 bases matching TRBD1. CDR1 and CDR2 from the germline V gene are MDHEN and SYDVKM. The CDR3 is made up of 15 amino acids. The V and J ends lost 8 bases and 2 bases, in that order; junction bases with no gene match: 12. CDR3 sequence: CASDRYRDSTYEQYV. The CDR3, as DNA: TGTGCCAGCGACAGATATCGGGACAGTACCTACGAGCAGTACGTC.

The chain joins TRBV12-5 to TRBJ1-5; no reliable D call. The CDR3 runs to 12 residues. V was shortened by 5 bases and J by 6 bases, with 8 bases between the two germline ends. Germline CDR1 and CDR2: LGHNT and FRNRAP. The chain's CDR3 is CASGAMAQPQHF. CDR3 nucleotide sequence: TGTGCTAGTGGTGCAATGGCTCAGCCCCAGCATTTT.

The chain recombines TRBV19 with TRBJ1-5; perhaps TRBD1 as D (5 bases). The CDR3 covers 16 residues. The V end lost 5 bases, the J end lost 4 bases, and 18 bases lay between the germline ends. Germline V gene data show CDR1 as LNHDA and CDR2 as SQIVND (reference sequence). The CDR3 DNA reads as TGTGCCAGTAGTGATATCCCCGGGACCGTGAATCAGCCCCAGCATTTT. This sequence encodes CASSDIPGTVNQPQHF.

The rearrangement links TRBV9 to TRBJ1-2, with D tentatively TRBD1 (5 bases). V lost 4 bases, J lost 5 bases, and 18 bases lay in between. The CDR3 has 15 amino acids. Germline V gene data show CDR1 as SGDLS and CDR2 as YYNGEE. The CDR3, as DNA: TGTGCCAGCAGCCCTCGGCTGGGGGGGATTTATGGCTACACCTTC. The encoded protein is CASSPRLGGIYGYTF.

V gene TRBV29-1 combines with J gene TRBJ2-3, with 9 bases fitting TRBD2. The CDR3 runs 16 residues. From germline, CDR1 is SQVTM and CDR2 ANQGSEA. Written as DNA, the CDR3 is TGCACCTTCCGACTAGCGGACACATGGGGGGCAGATACGCAGTATTTT. Its protein is CTFRLADTWGADTQYF.

Comment on this clone: Relative to the germline gene, one junction end is altered; a read error may explain this. The chain carries TRBV19 and TRBJ2-1; 9 bases align to TRBD1. CDR3 size: 15 residues. In germline, CDR1 is LNHDA, CDR2 SQIVND (reference sequence). The CDR3 reads CASNIGTGTYNEQFF. The CDR3, as DNA: TGTGCCAGTAATATAGGGACAGGGACCTACAATGAGCAGTTCTTC.

V usage is TRBV24-1 and J usage is TRBJ1-2, with 7 bases lining up with TRBD1. Germline V lookup: CDR1 KGHDR, CDR2 SFDVKD. The length of the CDR3 is 14 residues. Trimming took 0 bases from V and 6 from J; bases not matched to a gene: 3. The CDR3 nucleotides read TGTGCCACCAGTGATTTGGGCAGGGGGAATGGCTACACCTTC. Amino acids: CATSDLGRGNGYTF.

The chain combines TRBV7-8 with TRBJ2-7; 7 bases line up with TRBD1. Per germline, CDR1 SGHVS and CDR2 FQNEAQ. The CDR3 spans 15 residues. Germline trimming cut 1 base from V and 4 bases from J; bases unmatched to any gene: 7. The CDR3, as DNA: TGTGCCAGCAGCTTAGAACAGGGGCGGACGTACGAGCAGTACGTC. It translates to CASSLEQGRTYEQYV.

The chain recombines TRBV6-1 with TRBJ1-3; D gene ambiguous. The CDR3 loop spans 16 amino acids. Trimming took 1 base from V and 0 from J, leaving 10 bases between them. Looked up from germline, CDR1 is MNHNS and CDR2 is SASEGT. The DNA for the CDR3 is TGTGCCAGCAGTGAAGGCCTGTCTTACTCTGGAAACACCATATATTTT. It codes for CASSEGLSYSGNTIYF.

The chain employs TRBV9 and TRBJ1-4; TRBD1 agrees at 8 bases. Germline V gives CDR1 SGDLS, CDR2 YYNGEE. CDR3 length: 16 amino acids. V shed 0 bases and J 2 bases; nucleotides not matched to a gene: 3. The CDR3 nucleotides are TGTGCCAGCAGCGTAGAACAGGGGGGGACTAATGAAAAACTGTTTTTT. Encoded protein: CASSVEQGGTNEKLFF.

V and J are TRBV6-5 and TRBJ2-1, with TRBD1 matching 7 bases. This CDR3 has 15 residues. CDR1 and CDR2 (germline): MNHEY, SVGAGI. Germline trimming cut 4 bases from V and 8 bases from J; bases unmatched to any gene: 11. The CDR3 coding sequence is TGTGCCAGCAGTTCCCCCCGGGACAGTGTTGATGAGCAGTTCTTC. Protein product: CASSSPRDSVDEQFF.

This clone was seen more than once but under ten times. This chain connects TRBV9 to TRBJ2-5, with 10 bases fitting TRBD1. The ends lost 3 bases at V and 5 bases at J; junction bases unmatched: 4. The CDR3 has 14 residues. The germline gives CDR1 SGDLS, CDR2 YYNGEE. The CDR3 coding sequence is TGTGCCAGCAGCGAGGGACAGGGGCAGGAGACCCAGTACTTC. This sequence encodes CASSEGQGQETQYF. Using reference TRBV9 and TRBJ2-5 for the parts outside the CDR3, the full variable domain is DSGVTQTPKHLITATGQRVTLRCSPRSGDLSVYWYQQSLDQGLQFLIQYYNGEERAKGNILERFSAQQFPDLHSELNLSSLELGDSALYFCASSEGQGQETQYFGPGTRLLVL.

The gene calls are TRBV4-1 and TRBJ2-5, with D possibly matching TRBD1 (6 bases). The CDR3 consists of 15 residues. Germline V gene sequence: CDR1 MGHRA, CDR2 YSYEKL. V was pared by 5 bases and J by 2 bases, with 15 bases between. The CDR3, as DNA: TGCGCCAGCAGCGACCGACCGACAGGACAAGAGACCCAGTACTTC. Its protein product is CASSDRPTGQETQYF.

V and J are TRBV2 and TRBJ2-5; D call uncertain. V dropped 2 bases and J dropped 7 bases, with 14 bases sitting between them. Germline values: CDR1 SNHLY, CDR2 FYNNEI. The CDR3 totals 14 residues. CDR3 in amino acids: CASSEREDKWTQYF. The CDR3 DNA follows: TGTGCCAGCAGTGAACGCGAGGATAAATGGACCCAGTACTTC.

There are a few counts of this clone. This chain joins TRBV3-1 (or the pseudogene TRBV3-2) and TRBJ1-5; D ambiguous. The CDR3 covers 14 residues. V lost 1 base and J 4 bases, leaving 8 bases between the germline ends. Germline lookup yields CDR1 LGHDT and CDR2 YNNKEL (reference sequence). The CDR3 sequence is CASSQAVGNQPQHF. In DNA form, the CDR3 reads TGTGCCAGCAGCCAAGCGGTCGGGAATCAGCCCCAGCATTTT.

The chain employs TRBV6-5 and TRBJ1-1; D uncertain. The CDR3 contains 14 residues. CDR1 MNHEY and CDR2 SVGAGI come from the germline V gene. Trimming pared 6 bases from V and 0 bases from J, leaving 11 bases between. The CDR3 DNA follows: TGTGCCAGCAGGATGATAACAATGAACACTGAAGCTTTCTTT. Amino acid sequence: CASRMITMNTEAFF.

The rearrangement uses TRBV6-5 and TRBJ1-4; 9 bases agree with TRBD1. V was clipped by 6 bases and J by 7 bases; unmatched bases: 6. This CDR3 has 14 residues. Germline values: CDR1 MNHEY, CDR2 SVGAGI. CDR3 DNA: TGTGCCAGCAGGGCACAGGGGGCGTCTGAAAAACTGTTTTTT. Translating gives CASRAQGASEKLFF.

This chain connects TRBV28 to TRBJ2-5, with TRBD1 matching over 7 bases. J was trimmed by 5 bases and V by 5 bases; bases with no gene match: 8. The CDR3 covers 14 residues. The V gene's germline CDR1 is MDHEN and CDR2 SYDVKM. CDR3 region: CASSQSGTAETQYF. CDR3 nucleotides: TGTGCCAGCAGTCAATCTGGGACAGCCGAGACCCAGTACTTC.

V and J are TRBV5-1 and TRBJ2-5, with 9 bases that match TRBD2. CDR3 size: 16 residues. After removal of 3 bases from V and 4 bases from J, the junction contained 10 bases not matched to a gene. CDR1 and CDR2 (germline): SGHRS, YFSETQ. The CDR3, as DNA: TGCGCCAGCAGCTACTCGCCTAGCGGGACTGGAGAGACCCAGTACTTC. Protein: CASSYSPSGTGETQYF.

The rearrangement links TRBV7-2 to TRBJ2-5; D possibly corresponds to TRBD1 (5 bases). The CDR3 covers 15 residues. The V and J ends lost 1 base and 4 bases respectively, with 13 bases between them. Germline loops: CDR1 SGHTA, CDR2 FQGNSA. The DNA of the CDR3 is TGTGCCAGCAGCTTAGTGGGGCAGGGCGGAGAGACCCAGTACTTC. It yields the protein CASSLVGQGGETQYF.

The gene calls are TRBV30 and TRBJ1-4; tentatively, D is TRBD1 (5 bases). The CDR3 consists of 14 residues. Germline CDR1 reads GTSNPN; CDR2 reads SVGIG (reference sequence). Trimming stripped 0 bases from V and 8 bases from J, with 13 bases between. CDR3 protein: CAWSVAGGYEKLFF. CDR3 bases: TGTGCCTGGAGTGTAGCCGGGGGTTACGAAAAACTGTTTTTT.

The chain couples TRBV3-1 (or the pseudogene TRBV3-2) to TRBJ2-6; maybe TRBD2 (5 bases). The CDR3 runs to 14 residues. The V end was cut by 3 bases, the J end by 2 bases, with 5 bases between. Germline CDR1 LGHDT, CDR2 YNNKEL (reference sequence). CDR3 nucleotide sequence: TGTGCCAGCAGCCAGAGGGCTGGGGCCAACGTCCTGACTTTC. Translated, it gives CASSQRAGANVLTF.